Listed here are 23 T cell receptor beta chains from one sample, sequenced in a study of T-cell memory formation after mild COVID-19. TCRdb redid the calling of the 5' RACE reads with MiXCR, one entry per CDR3 protein. The table lists 400,000 or so distinct CDR3 sequences, roughly 20% of them singletons. The sample taken for sequencing was PBMCs or a T cell subset sorted from them (not recorded which). These receptor sequences come from an adult woman who had mild COVID-19 (a few samples of this study predate the infection). Cell type and time point are not known.

The chain is built from TRBV20-1 and TRBJ2-7; 9 bases map to TRBD1. The germline CDR1 and CDR2 sequences are DFQATT and SNEGSKA (reference sequence). CDR3 length equals 14 residues. The V gene end was trimmed by 6 bases and the J gene end by 4 bases; junction bases not matched to a gene: 10. Here the CDR3 reads CSARPSDRGYEQYF. CDR3 DNA: TGCAGTGCGCGACCCTCGGACAGGGGATACGAGCAGTACTTC.

V gene TRBV27 combines with J gene TRBJ1-1; a weak D match, TRBD1 (5 bases). The length of the CDR3 is 15 residues. The germline CDR1 and CDR2 sequences are MNHEY and SMNVEV (reference sequence). Trimming shortened V by 3 bases and J by 7 bases, and 18 bases separated the two germline ends. The CDR3 nucleotides read TGTGCCAGCAGTTTTTTTTATGAGGGGTTGGTTGAAGCTTTCTTT. Its protein product is CASSFFYEGLVEAFF.

The rearrangement uses TRBV20-1 and TRBJ2-3; TRBD1 is a possible D gene (5 bases). V gave up 4 bases and J gave up 1 base, with 15 bases separating them. The CDR3 length is 15 residues. The germline V gene encodes CDR1 DFQATT and CDR2 SNEGSKA (reference sequence). As DNA, the CDR3 is TGCAGTGCTATGGTGTGGGGCGAGGGCACAGATACGCAGTATTTT. Encoded protein: CSAMVWGEGTDTQYF.

This clonotype was picked up a small number of times. The rearrangement links TRBV9 to TRBJ2-7; D perhaps matches TRBD2 (6 bases). This CDR3 has 13 amino acids. The V gene lost 2 bases and the J gene lost 6 bases, with 12 bases spanning the gap. Germline V gene lookup returns CDR1 SGDLS and CDR2 YYNGEE. CDR3 in DNA: TGTGCCAGCAGCGTGCTCGGGGGTGGCGAGCAGTACTTC. The encoded protein is CASSVLGGGEQYF. The full variable domain, rest sourced from reference TRBV9 and TRBJ2-7, is DSGVTQTPKHLITATGQRVTLRCSPRSGDLSVYWYQQSLDQGLQFLIQYYNGEERAKGNILERFSAQQFPDLHSELNLSSLELGDSALYFCASSVLGGGEQYFGPGTRLTVT.

The chain uses TRBV7-8 and TRBJ2-3, with 8 bases aligning to TRBD1. Trimming cost V 2 bases and J 4 bases; bases outside gene matches: 8. Per germline, CDR1 SGHVS and CDR2 FQNEAQ. This CDR3 is 16 amino acids long. CDR3 sequence reads: CASSLFAGGAADTQYF. CDR3 DNA sequence: TGTGCCAGCAGCTTATTTGCAGGGGGCGCGGCAGATACGCAGTATTTT.

The chain has TRBV5-1 and TRBJ2-1; D could derive from TRBD1 or TRBD2 (5 bases each). The CDR3 is 15 residues long. Between the trimmed V and J ends, which lost 4 bases and 2 bases, there was a span of 13 bases. Looked up from germline, CDR1 is SGHRS and CDR2 is YFSETQ. DNA of the CDR3: TGCGCCAGCAGCGAGGGGACGGTGGCCTACAATGAGCAGTTCTTC. Protein sequence: CASSEGTVAYNEQFF. Full variable domain (rest looked up from reference TRBV5-1 and TRBJ2-1): KAGVTQTPRYLIKTRGQQVTLSCSPISGHRSVSWYQQTPGQGLQFLFEYFSETQRNKGNFPGRFSGRQFSNSRSEMNVSTLELGDSALYLCASSEGTVAYNEQFFGPGTRLTVL.

This chain joins TRBV7-6 and TRBJ1-1; D is ambiguous. This CDR3 has 13 residues. CDR1 is SGHVS and CDR2 is FNYEAQ in the germline V gene. V lost 1 base and J lost 7, with 10 bases in between. In nucleotides, the CDR3 is TGTGCCAGCAGCTTAGATCGGGTAGATGAAGCTTTCTTT. This codes for CASSLDRVDEAFF.

The sample holds a few counts of this clonotype. The chain uses TRBV19 and TRBJ1-2; D is perhaps TRBD1 (5 bases). This CDR3 comprises 16 residues. Germline V gives CDR1 LNHDA, CDR2 SQIVND (reference sequence). V was clipped by 4 bases and J by 4 bases, with 19 bases between them. Here the CDR3 DNA reads TGTGCCAGTAGTACCCCCGGTGATATTGGGACCTATGGCTACACCTTC. Its protein product is CASSTPGDIGTYGYTF.

This clonotype came up a few times. The chain has TRBV9 and TRBJ2-3; 13 nucleotides line up with TRBD2. The V gene end was trimmed by 1 base and the J gene end by 4 bases; junction bases not matched to a gene: 3. Per germline, CDR1 SGDLS and CDR2 YYNGEE. The CDR3 is made up of 16 amino acids. The CDR3 bases are TGTGCCAGCAGCGTACCACTAGCGGGAGGGCCAGATACGCAGTATTTT. Residues: CASSVPLAGGPDTQYF.

This chain links TRBV6-5 with TRBJ1-2, with 9 bases lining up with TRBD1. The CDR3 runs 15 residues. V lost 6 bases, J lost 1 base, and 6 bases stayed unmatched. From germline, CDR1 is MNHEY and CDR2 SVGAGI. CDR3 sequence (DNA): TGTGCCAGCAGGAGGACAGGGGAATTTAACTATGGCTACACCTTC. It codes for CASRRTGEFNYGYTF.

The table lists this clonotype with a few counts. One junction end does not reproduce the germline sequence, and a read error may be involved. This rearrangement joins TRBV28 to TRBJ1-1; 7 positions agree with TRBD1. CDR1 is MDHEN and CDR2 is SYDVKM in the germline V gene. The CDR3 contains 15 residues. The DNA for the CDR3 is TGTGCCAGCGGTTTCGGGGACAGCCTCTGGGGGGGAGCTTTCTTT. It translates to CASGFGDSLWGGAFF.

This sequence joins TRBV7-6 and TRBJ1-1, with no clear D. The CDR3 extends over 14 amino acids. The germline gives CDR1 SGHVS, CDR2 FNYEAQ. Trimming left V 4 bases short and J 3 bases short, with 12 bases between. Here the CDR3 reads CASSSREGYTEAFF. Here the CDR3 DNA reads TGTGCCAGCAGCTCCCGCGAGGGTTACACTGAAGCTTTCTTT. The variable domain in full, completed from reference TRBV7-6 and TRBJ1-1, reads GAGVSQSPRYKVTKRGQDVALRCDPISGHVSLYWYRQALGQGPEFLTYFNYEAQQDKSGLPNDRFSAERPEGSISTLTIQRTEQRDSAMYRCASSSREGYTEAFFGQGTRLTVV.

This clonotype showed up just a few times. The chain carries TRBV14 and TRBJ1-3; D is possibly TRBD1 (5 bases). Trimming shortened V by 8 bases and J by 0 bases, and 20 bases separated the two germline ends. Germline CDR1 SGHDN, CDR2 FVKESK. The CDR3 spans 17 residues. In DNA, the CDR3 is TGTGCCAGCGGAGCAGCCGGGGGACGGCACTCTGGAAACACCATATATTTT. It is translated as CASGAAGGRHSGNTIYF.

The rearrangement uses TRBV24-1 and TRBJ2-3; 7 bases are a match to TRBD1. This CDR3 spans 15 amino acids. After removal of 8 bases from V and 1 base from J, the junction contained 8 bases not matched to a gene. Germline V lookup: CDR1 KGHDR, CDR2 SFDVKD. The CDR3 loop is CATIQGTFCTDTQYF. CDR3 sequence (DNA): TGTGCCACCATACAGGGGACATTCTGCACAGATACGCAGTATTTT.

V usage is TRBV9 and J usage is TRBJ2-3; possible D gene TRBD2, 5 bases. CDR3 length: 12 residues. The ends were cut back, 5 bases at V and 2 bases at J, with 6 bases in the middle. Germline V gives CDR1 SGDLS, CDR2 YYNGEE. Here the CDR3 reads CASRGATDTQYF. The CDR3 DNA follows: TGTGCCAGCAGGGGAGCCACAGATACGCAGTATTTT.

This clonotype was detected a few times. V gene TRBV4-2 combines with J gene TRBJ1-3, with a tentative D call TRBD1 (5 bases). Germline-derived CDR1 and CDR2 are LGHNA and YNFKEQ. V lost 3 bases to trimming and J lost 0 bases, with 12 bases between them. The CDR3 has 16 residues. The CDR3 DNA follows: TGTGCCAGCAGCCAGTCGGGACTGCTCTCTGGAAACACCATATATTTT. It translates to CASSQSGLLSGNTIYF.

This clonotype came up once. This chain links TRBV19 with TRBJ2-6; tentative D call: TRBD2 (7 bases). The CDR3 is 19 amino acids. In germline, CDR1 is LNHDA, CDR2 SQIVND (reference sequence). V lost 0 bases to trimming and J lost 0 bases, with 15 bases between them. The CDR3 loop is CASSIDPWEGGSGANVLTF. CDR3 DNA: TGTGCCAGTAGTATAGACCCCTGGGAGGGGGGCTCTGGGGCCAACGTCCTGACTTTC.

The gene calls are TRBV5-6 and TRBJ2-7, with 10 bases aligning to TRBD2. The length of the CDR3 is 14 residues. Germline assignment: CDR1 SGHDT and CDR2 YYEEEE. V lost 6 bases and J lost 7; bases outside the gene matches: 10. For the CDR3, the DNA is TGTGCCAGCACCTCTAGCGGGAGAGCGTGGGAGCAGTACTTC. Encoded protein: CASTSSGRAWEQYF.

V usage is TRBV7-2 and J usage is TRBJ2-5, with D unresolved. This CDR3 comprises 15 residues. The germline V gene encodes CDR1 SGHTA and CDR2 FQGNSA. V was cut by 5 bases and J by 2 bases, with 15 bases left in between. The chain's CDR3 is CASSPNYAVQETQYF. CDR3 nucleotides: TGTGCCAGCAGCCCCAACTACGCCGTACAAGAGACCCAGTACTTC.

This clonotype showed up just a few times. This sequence joins TRBV18 and TRBJ2-1; 14 bases match TRBD2. The V segment lost 5 bases and the J segment 2 bases; nucleotides outside the gene matches: 14. CDR1 KGHSH and CDR2 LQKENI come from the germline V gene. The CDR3 covers 20 residues. CDR3 nucleotides: TGTGCCAGCTCAACAAATTTCGGGACTAGCGGGGGAGGAGCCTACAATGAGCAGTTCTTC. The encoded protein is CASSTNFGTSGGGAYNEQFF.

This chain connects TRBV29-1 to TRBJ2-7; no definite D call. The ends were cut back, 2 bases at V and 2 bases at J, with 7 bases in the middle. Germline CDR1 and CDR2: SQVTM and ANQGSEA. CDR3 length: 12 amino acids. The CDR3 spells CSVEIRPYEQYF. DNA for the CDR3: TGCAGCGTTGAAATACGGCCCTACGAGCAGTACTTC.

This clonotype has only a few counts. The V gene is TRBV6-2 or TRBV6-3, the J gene TRBJ2-6; D remains unclear. V lost 2 bases and J 2 bases, leaving 1 base between the germline ends. The germline gives CDR1 MNHEY, CDR2 SVGEGT. The CDR3 spans 13 residues. The CDR3 bases are TGTGCCAGCAGTTACGCTGGGGCCAACGTCCTGACTTTC. Its translation is CASSYAGANVLTF.

On this clonotype itself: A read error may explain this, as a much larger clone is one base away. The V gene is TRBV18, the J gene TRBJ1-1; D unresolved. The CDR3 consists of 14 residues. Germline values: CDR1 KGHSH, CDR2 LQKENI. Trimming removed 3 bases from V and 1 base from J, with 9 bases in between. The DNA for the CDR3 is TGTGCCAGCTCACCCACCCAGGCGAACACTGAAGCTTTCTTT. Its translation: CASSPTQANTEAFF. The full variable domain, completed using reference TRBV18 and TRBJ1-1, is NAGVMQNPRHLVRRRGQEARLRCSPMKGHSHVYWYRQLPEEGLKFMVYLQKENIIDESGMPKERFSAEFPKEGPSILRIQQVVRGDSAAYFCASSPTQANTEAFFGQGTRLTVV.